The TCR beta chain under discussion was sequenced for a study of tumor-infiltrating lymphocytes in primary liver carcinoma. Looking at the study overall: Subjects consisted of male and female patients aged 30 to 69 years.

TCR beta cDNA was prepared out of roughly 500 ng total RNA by means of a constant-region primer. Sequencing libraries for TCR beta derived from three nested multiplex PCR rounds that used slightly modified ARM-PCR. A C-beta reverse primer and TRBV1-TRBV30 forward primers served in each of the first two PCR rounds, at around 10 cycles apiece. Via MiXCR, TCRdb re-called the multiplex PCR reads, giving one row per CDR3 protein. The data contain 330,000 or so distinct CDR3 sequences, about two thirds of them singletons. Note on this clonotype: Its cognate antigen is unknown. It is likely a read error, because the conserved phenylalanine at the end of the CDR3 is missing.

Unsorted whole blood supplied the blood RNA, and germline DNA was isolated too. About 4 milliliters of peripheral blood were drawn preoperatively. Findings of the study overall: Tumor tissue displayed a significantly greater top-250-clone fraction than blood (p = 0.039).

Looked up from germline, CDR1 is SGHAT and CDR2 is FQDESV (reference sequence). This CDR3 is 15 amino acids long. This TCR was sampled from a man between 35 and 55 years old with primary liver carcinoma and hepatitis B virus infection. The genes are TRBV11-1 and TRBJ2-2, with 8 positions matching TRBD2. Sequenced sample: peripheral blood. This chain's CDR3 is CVSSLTSGNTGELFL. For the CDR3, the DNA is TGTGTCAGCAGCTTAACTAGCGGGAACACCGGGGAGCTGTTTCTT.